The 11 T cell receptor beta chains reported below all come from one sample, sequenced in a study of blood T cell repertoires in COVID-19. Profiling relied on immunoSEQ multiplex PCR, and the TCRdb table lists in-frame clones only, not all of them. The repertoire holds 250,000 to 300,000 clones, with around 84% as singletons. Material: PBMCs or T cells enriched from blood (not recorded which). The receptor source for this set is a man aged 25 to 40 with acute COVID-19.

This rearrangement joins TRBV11-2 to TRBJ1-5; 7 positions match TRBD1. The germline V gene has CDR1 SGHAT and CDR2 FQNNGV. The CDR3 is made up of 15 amino acids. Trimming at V came to 0 bases and at J to 4 bases, leaving 3 bases not matched to a gene. The CDR3 DNA is TGTGCCAGCAGCTTAGATCGACAGGGAAATCAGCCCCAGCATTTT. Translating gives CASSLDRQGNQPQHF. The full variable domain, in which reference TRBV11-2 and TRBJ1-5 provide the parts outside the CDR3, is EAGVAQSPRYKIIEKRQSVAFWCNPISGHATLYWYQQILGQGPKLLIQFQNNGVVDDSQLPKDRFSAERLKGVDSTLKIQPAKLEDSAVYLCASSLDRQGNQPQHFGDGTRLSIL.

This sequence joins TRBV6-5 and TRBJ2-7; the D gene is possibly TRBD1 (6 bases). This CDR3 comprises 15 residues. Germline lookup yields CDR1 MNHEY and CDR2 SVGAGI. Trimming left V 9 bases short and J 4 bases short, with 22 bases between. The chain's CDR3 is CASSDRDKVSYEQYV. As DNA, the CDR3 is TGTGCCAGTTCCGACCGGGACAAGGTATCTTACGAGCAGTACGTC.

This clone is a singleton in its sample. This chain's CDR3 is CASSQGPIGGGYTF. CDR3 in DNA: TGTGCCAGCAGCCAGGGACCGATTGGGGGGGGCTACACCTTC. The V call is TRBV3-1 (or the pseudogene TRBV3-2), the J call TRBJ1-2; possible D gene TRBD1, 5 bases. The V end was cut by 3 bases, the J end by 8 bases, with 16 bases between. The germline V gene has CDR1 LGHDT and CDR2 YNNKEL (reference sequence). The CDR3 length is 14 residues.

The rearrangement joins TRBV29-1 to TRBJ2-5; 7 nucleotides align to TRBD2. V was pared by 5 bases and J by 2 bases, with 5 bases of the junction left unmatched. Germline loops: CDR1 SQVTM, CDR2 ANQGSEA. This CDR3 is 13 amino acids long. CDR3 sequence: CSVTAGAQETQYF. DNA for the CDR3: TGCAGCGTTACGGCGGGAGCACAAGAGACCCAGTACTTC.

This chain links TRBV4-3 with TRBJ2-1; D is possibly TRBD2 (5 bases). Trimming cost V 0 bases and J 0 bases, with 9 bases left between them. Germline CDR1 is LGHNA and CDR2 is YSLEER. The CDR3 consists of 16 residues. CDR3 sequence reads: CASSQDSASSYNEQFF. For the CDR3, the DNA is TGCGCCAGCAGCCAAGATAGCGCCAGCTCCTACAATGAGCAGTTCTTC.

The chain couples TRBV11-2 to TRBJ1-4; D might be TRBD1 (6 bases). Per the germline V gene, CDR1 is SGHAT and CDR2 is FQNNGV. V dropped 5 bases and J dropped 0 bases, with 16 bases sitting between them. This CDR3 is 17 amino acids long. The CDR3 DNA reads as TGTGCCAGCAGCGCCGCCCCCAGGGGTGCAACTAATGAAAAACTGTTTTTT. Its protein product is CASSAAPRGATNEKLFF.

The rearrangement links TRBV18 to TRBJ2-3; 8 bases map to TRBD2. With V trimmed by 2 bases and J by 4 bases, 8 bases remained unmatched. Germline V gene sequence: CDR1 KGHSH, CDR2 LQKENI. This CDR3 is 16 amino acids long. CDR3 in DNA: TGTGCCAGCTCACCAAGAGCTAGCGGGTCAGCAGATACGCAGTATTTT. This encodes CASSPRASGSADTQYF.

V usage is TRBV7-9 and J usage is TRBJ2-1, with TRBD1 matching 10 bases. This CDR3 has 17 residues. Germline trimming cut 1 base from V and 8 bases from J; bases unmatched to any gene: 11. CDR1 is SEHNR, CDR2 FQNEAQ, per germline (reference sequence). The CDR3 reads CASSLGLVTGGLDEQFF. The CDR3 nucleotides read TGTGCCAGCAGCTTAGGACTGGTGACAGGGGGCTTGGATGAGCAGTTCTTC.

The rearrangement joins TRBV4-1 to TRBJ1-6; the D is unclear. CDR1 is MGHRA and CDR2 is YSYEKL in the germline V gene. V shed 4 bases and J shed 4 bases, with 11 bases lying between them. This CDR3 is built from 15 residues. The CDR3 region is CASSPQEVYNSPLHF. CDR3 in DNA: TGCGCCAGCAGCCCCCAGGAGGTTTATAATTCACCCCTCCACTTT.

This chain links TRBV12-3 or TRBV12-4 with TRBJ1-3; D perhaps matches TRBD1 (6 bases). The CDR3 has 11 residues. V lost 7 bases and J lost 9, with 10 bases in between. CDR3 sequence reads: CASTQGGTIYF. CDR3 in DNA: TGTGCCAGCACCCAAGGGGGCACCATATATTTT.

V gene TRBV7-9 combines with J gene TRBJ2-1, with 8 bases that match TRBD2. CDR1 and CDR2 from the germline V gene are SEHNR and FQNEAQ (reference sequence). The CDR3 is made up of 16 amino acids. V dropped 5 bases and J dropped 3; count of bases not matched to a gene: 9. The CDR3 nucleotides read TGTGCCAGCAGCCCGCTCCGGGGGGGCGGCTACAATGAGCAGTTCTTC. It translates to CASSPLRGGGYNEQFF.